The entry that follows covers one TCR beta chain sequence. Its antigen is as yet unknown. These data originate in a study of shared clonotypes between healthy human individuals. Overall study results and limits: The diversity represented, both genetic and in exposure history, was limited by few donors. Sharing across four donors was highest in naive CD4 (approximately 5%) and lowest in memory CD8 (approximately 0.4%).

The table came from immunoSEQ multiplex PCR; TCRdb's copy has only in-frame clones and leaves some out. This sample has some 2 million clones, with roughly 95% found just once. The sequence came from a man between 18 and 29 years old in good health. Input material: naive CD4+ T cells sorted from blood. Subset denoted: CD45RA+ positively selected.

The CDR3 region is CAIRGDRGDYEQYF. The DNA of the CDR3 is TGTGCCATCAGGGGGGACAGGGGAGACTACGAGCAGTACTTC. The J gene is TRBJ2-7, the V gene TRBV10-3; 10 bases fit TRBD1. Looked up from germline, CDR1 is ENHRY and CDR2 is SYGVKD. The V gene end was trimmed by 6 bases and the J gene end by 3 bases; junction bases not matched to a gene: 5. The CDR3 has 14 amino acids.